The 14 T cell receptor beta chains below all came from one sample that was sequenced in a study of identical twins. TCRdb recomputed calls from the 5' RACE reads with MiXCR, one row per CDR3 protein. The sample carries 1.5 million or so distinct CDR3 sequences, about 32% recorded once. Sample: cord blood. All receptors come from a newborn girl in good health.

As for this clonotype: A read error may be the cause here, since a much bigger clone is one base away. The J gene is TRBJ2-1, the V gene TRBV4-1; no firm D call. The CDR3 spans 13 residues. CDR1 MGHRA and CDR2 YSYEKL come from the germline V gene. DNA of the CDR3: TGCGCCAGCAGCCAAGCGTGGAGTGCTGAGCGGTTCTTC. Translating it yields CASSQAWSAERFF.

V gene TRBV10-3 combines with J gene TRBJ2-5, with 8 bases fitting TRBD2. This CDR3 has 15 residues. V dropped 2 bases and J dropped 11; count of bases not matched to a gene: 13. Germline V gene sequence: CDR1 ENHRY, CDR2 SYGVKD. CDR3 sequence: CAISEGGGIYNEQYF. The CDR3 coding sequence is TGTGCCATCAGTGAGGGCGGGGGGATTTATAATGAGCAGTACTTC.

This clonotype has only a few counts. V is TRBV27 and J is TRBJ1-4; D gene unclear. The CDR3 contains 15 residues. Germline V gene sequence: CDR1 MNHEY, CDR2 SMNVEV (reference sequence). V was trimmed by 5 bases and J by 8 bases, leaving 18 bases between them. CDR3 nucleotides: TGTGCCAGCAGTCACTTCGGGCCCCAGGTGGAAAAACTGTTTTTT. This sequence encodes CASSHFGPQVEKLFF.

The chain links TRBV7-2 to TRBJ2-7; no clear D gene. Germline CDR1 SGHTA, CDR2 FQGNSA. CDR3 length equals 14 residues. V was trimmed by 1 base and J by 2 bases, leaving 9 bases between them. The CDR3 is CASSLGPRTYEQYF. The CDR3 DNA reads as TGTGCCAGCAGCTTAGGTCCGCGTACCTACGAGCAGTACTTC.

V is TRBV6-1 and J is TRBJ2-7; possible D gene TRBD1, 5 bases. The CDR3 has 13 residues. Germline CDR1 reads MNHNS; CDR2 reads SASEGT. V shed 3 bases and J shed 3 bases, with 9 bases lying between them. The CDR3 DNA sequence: TGTGCCAGCAGTGAGGGCAGGGTCTACGAGCAGTACTTC. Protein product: CASSEGRVYEQYF.

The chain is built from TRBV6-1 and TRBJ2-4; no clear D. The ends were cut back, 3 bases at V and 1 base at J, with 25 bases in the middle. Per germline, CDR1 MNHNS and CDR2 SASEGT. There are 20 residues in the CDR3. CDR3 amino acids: CASSELTRTTGMGAKNIQYF. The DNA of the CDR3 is TGTGCCAGCAGTGAGTTAACCAGGACGACCGGCATGGGGGCCAAAAACATTCAGTACTTC.

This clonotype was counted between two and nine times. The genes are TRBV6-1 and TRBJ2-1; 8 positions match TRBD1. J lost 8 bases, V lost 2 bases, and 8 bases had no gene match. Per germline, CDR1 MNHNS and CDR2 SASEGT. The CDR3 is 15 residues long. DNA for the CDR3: TGTGCCAGCAGTGAACGGAGACAGGGGTGGGATGAGCAGTTCTTC. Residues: CASSERRQGWDEQFF.

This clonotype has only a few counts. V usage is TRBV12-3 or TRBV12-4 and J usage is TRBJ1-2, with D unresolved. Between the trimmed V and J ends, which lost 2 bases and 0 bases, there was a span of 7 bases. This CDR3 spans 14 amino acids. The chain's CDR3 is CASSLRRSNYGYTF. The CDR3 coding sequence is TGTGCCAGCAGTTTACGTCGGTCTAACTATGGCTACACCTTC.

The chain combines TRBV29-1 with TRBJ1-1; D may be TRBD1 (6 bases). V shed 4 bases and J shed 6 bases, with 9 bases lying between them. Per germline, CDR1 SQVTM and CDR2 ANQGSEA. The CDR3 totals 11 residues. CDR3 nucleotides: TGCAGCGTTGTAAAGGGGGCTGAAGCTTTCTTT. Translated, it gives CSVVKGAEAFF. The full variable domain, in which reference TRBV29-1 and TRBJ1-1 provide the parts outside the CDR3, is SAVISQKPSRDICQRGTSLTIQCQVDSQVTMMFWYRQQPGQSLTLIATANQGSEATYESGFVIDKFPISRPNLTFSTLTVSNMSPEDSSIYLCSVVKGAEAFFGQGTRLTVV.

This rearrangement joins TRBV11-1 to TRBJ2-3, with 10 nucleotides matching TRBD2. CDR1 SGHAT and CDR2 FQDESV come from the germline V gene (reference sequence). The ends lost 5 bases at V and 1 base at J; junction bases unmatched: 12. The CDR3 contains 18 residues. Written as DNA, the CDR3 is TGTGCCAGCAGCCCCGCAAGCGGGAGGGCCGGCGGCACAGATACGCAGTATTTT. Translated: CASSPASGRAGGTDTQYF.

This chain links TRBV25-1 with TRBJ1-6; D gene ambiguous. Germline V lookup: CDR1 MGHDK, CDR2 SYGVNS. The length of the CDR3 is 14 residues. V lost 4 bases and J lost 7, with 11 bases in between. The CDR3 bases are TGTGCCAGCAGTGGAAGTTTTACGAATTCACCCCTCCACTTT. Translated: CASSGSFTNSPLHF.

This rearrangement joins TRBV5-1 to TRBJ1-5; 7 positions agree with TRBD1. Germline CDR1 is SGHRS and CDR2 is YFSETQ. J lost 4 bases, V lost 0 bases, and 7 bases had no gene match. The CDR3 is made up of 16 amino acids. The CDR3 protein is CASSLDPTGRNQPQHF. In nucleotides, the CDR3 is TGCGCCAGCAGCTTGGACCCGACAGGGAGGAATCAGCCCCAGCATTTT.

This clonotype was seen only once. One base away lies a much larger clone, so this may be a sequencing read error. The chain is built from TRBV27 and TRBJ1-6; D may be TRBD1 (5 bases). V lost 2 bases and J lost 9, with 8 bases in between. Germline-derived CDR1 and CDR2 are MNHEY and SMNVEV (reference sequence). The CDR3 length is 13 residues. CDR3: CASSLGGSSPLHF. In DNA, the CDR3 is TGTGCCAGCAGTTTAGGGGGTAGTTCACCCCTCCACTTT.

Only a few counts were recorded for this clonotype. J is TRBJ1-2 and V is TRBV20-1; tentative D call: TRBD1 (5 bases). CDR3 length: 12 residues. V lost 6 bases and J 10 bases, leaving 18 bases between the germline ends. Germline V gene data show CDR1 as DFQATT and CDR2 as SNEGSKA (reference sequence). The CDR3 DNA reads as TGCAGTGCCAGGAGGAGAGGGGATGACTACACCTTC. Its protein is CSARRRGDDYTF.